This paragraph reports one T cell receptor (beta chain). In the original workflow: Amplification of reference gene primers was used by the study to estimate nucleated cell counts. Assay used: immunoSEQ multiplex PCR; TCRdb lists only in-frame clones, some missing. The DNA was the basis for D and trimming; V, J and clone size are from that table. The sample holds approximately 50,000 clones, about 79% seen once. This entry comes from a study of blood T cell repertoires in COVID-19. At the level of the study: Spain, Italy and the United States supplied samples that represented acute and convalescent COVID-19.

The CDR3 has 15 residues. The germline V gene has CDR1 LGHNA and CDR2 YNFKEQ. V was trimmed by 1 base and J by 3 bases, leaving 12 bases between them. The source material was peripheral blood. The TCR originated in a human donor in a cohort sampled during active COVID-19. The rearrangement uses TRBV4-2 and TRBJ1-2; the D gene is possibly TRBD1 (5 bases). The CDR3 DNA reads TGTGCCAGCAGCCAAGGATTTGACAGAGACTATGGCTACACCTTC. Protein: CASSQGFDRDYGYTF.